The TCR beta chain described here comes from a study of blood T cell repertoires in COVID-19. On the study more broadly: The United States, Italy and Spain provided the acute and convalescent COVID-19 samples. PBMCs, B-cell-depleted T cells, or T cells provided the cDNA or gDNA that made up the material.

The CDR3 runs to 14 residues. Germline V CDR1 and CDR2: SGHRS, YFSETQ. Losses at the gene ends were 4 bases for V and 6 bases for J; bases not matched to a gene: 9. In the original workflow: Estimation of nucleated cell counts relied on the amplification of reference gene primers. Sequencing used immunoSEQ multiplex PCR; TCRdb keeps in-frame clones, though not all of them. V, J and clone size were drawn from that table, and D and trimming were deduced from the DNA. The sample shows tens of thousands of clones, around 90% of them seen only once. V and J are TRBV5-1 and TRBJ1-1, with 7 bases that match TRBD1. The sequence was collected from a man aged 45-60 years with acute or convalescent COVID-19. The specimen sequenced was peripheral blood. This CDR3 is CASSPTGSQAEAFF. The CDR3 DNA is TGCGCCAGCAGCCCGACAGGGAGTCAGGCTGAAGCTTTCTTT.